Presented here are 26 T cell receptor beta chains from one specimen sequenced in a study of blood T cell repertoires in COVID-19. Profiling relied on immunoSEQ multiplex PCR, and the TCRdb table lists in-frame clones only, not all of them. The sample lists 140,000 to 150,000 clones, approximately 85% occurring once. Sample: peripheral blood. The receptors here all came from a human donor with acute or convalescent COVID-19. The donor label of this sample is uncertain.

The V call is TRBV7-9, the J call TRBJ1-2; 12 bases are shared with TRBD1. CDR1 is SEHNR, CDR2 FQNEAQ, per germline (reference sequence). Trimming removed 4 bases from V and 7 bases from J; junction bases left unmatched: 10. The CDR3 runs to 16 residues. The CDR3 coding sequence is TGTGCCAGCAGCTACGCCGGGACAGGGGGCCTGTTTGGCTACACCTTC. This encodes CASSYAGTGGLFGYTF.

V usage is TRBV14 and J usage is TRBJ1-1; 8 nucleotides agree with TRBD1. The germline CDR1 and CDR2 sequences are SGHDN and FVKESK. The V and J ends lost 3 bases and 4 bases, in that order; junction bases with no gene match: 7. CDR3 length: 15 residues. CDR3 coding DNA: TGTGCCAGCAGCCAGGCGACAGGGGTGAGCACTGAAGCTTTCTTT. Amino acid sequence: CASSQATGVSTEAFF.

V gene TRBV10-3 combines with J gene TRBJ2-7; D may be TRBD2 (5 bases). The V end was cut by 2 bases, the J end by 2 bases, with 10 bases between. CDR1 and CDR2 from the germline V gene are ENHRY and SYGVKD. This CDR3 is built from 14 residues. For the CDR3, the DNA is TGTGCCATCAGTGAGGTGAGGGATCCCTACGAGCAGTACTTC. Its translation is CAISEVRDPYEQYF.

The V gene is TRBV24-1, the J gene TRBJ1-1; 7 nucleotides align to TRBD1. Losses at the gene ends were 7 bases for V and 9 bases for J; bases not matched to a gene: 4. CDR3 length: 11 amino acids. Germline-derived CDR1 and CDR2 are KGHDR and SFDVKD. The CDR3 loop is CATSRDSKAFF. In DNA form, the CDR3 reads TGTGCCACCAGCCGGGACAGCAAAGCTTTCTTT.

V usage is TRBV30 and J usage is TRBJ2-1, with TRBD1 matching 7 bases. The junction had 14 bases not matched to a gene; V was cut back by 1 base and J by 8 bases. The CDR3 has 16 residues. Germline V gene data show CDR1 as GTSNPN and CDR2 as SVGIG (reference sequence). The CDR3 DNA sequence: TGTGCCTGGAGTGCCCTCGACAGGGTTAGTAAGGATGAGCAGTTCTTC. Its protein product is CAWSALDRVSKDEQFF. Variable domain in full (rest from reference TRBV30 and TRBJ2-1): SQTIHQWPATLVQPVGSPLSLECTVEGTSNPNLYWYRQAAGRGLQLLFYSVGIGQISSEVPQNLSASRPQDRQFILSSKKLLLSDSGFYLCAWSALDRVSKDEQFFGPGTRLTVL.

The chain links TRBV3-1 (or the pseudogene TRBV3-2) to TRBJ1-3; 7 positions match TRBD1. V lost 2 bases, J lost 4 bases, and 2 bases stayed unmatched. The V gene's germline CDR1 is LGHDT and CDR2 YNNKEL (reference sequence). The CDR3 is 14 amino acids. CDR3 DNA: TGTGCCAGCAGCCAACCAGGGGGGGGAAACACCATATATTTT. This codes for CASSQPGGGNTIYF.

The chain employs TRBV4-2 and TRBJ1-3, with D unresolved. V was clipped by 0 bases and J by 0 bases, with 9 bases between them. The CDR3 spans 16 residues. Germline V gene lookup returns CDR1 LGHNA and CDR2 YNFKEQ. CDR3 amino acids: CASSQDLTNSGNTIYF. The CDR3 DNA is TGTGCCAGCAGCCAAGATCTTACAAACTCTGGAAACACCATATATTTT.

The chain links TRBV9 to TRBJ1-1, with 9 bases lining up with TRBD1. The CDR3 covers 15 residues. Germline loops: CDR1 SGDLS, CDR2 YYNGEE. V gave up 4 bases and J gave up 5 bases; unmatched junction bases: 9. The CDR3 bases are TGTGCCAGCAGCCCACAAACAGGGGGCTTAACTGAAGCTTTCTTT. Encoded protein: CASSPQTGGLTEAFF.

This clone was counted once. The rearrangement joins TRBV9 to TRBJ2-2; TRBD1 agrees at 11 bases. With V trimmed by 10 bases and J by 1 base, 6 bases remained unmatched. The length of the CDR3 is 15 residues. The germline CDR1 and CDR2 sequences are SGDLS and YYNGEE. CDR3 residues: CASLGTGGNTGELFF. The DNA for the CDR3 is TGTGCCTCCCTCGGGACAGGGGGGAACACCGGGGAGCTGTTTTTT.

This rearrangement joins TRBV14 to TRBJ1-2; a possible D gene is TRBD1 (5 bases). Germline loops: CDR1 SGHDN, CDR2 FVKESK. Deletions cut 1 base from V and 1 base from J, with 10 bases between. This CDR3 has 15 amino acids. CDR3 protein: CASSQAGAFNYGYTF. CDR3 coding DNA: TGTGCCAGCAGCCAAGCTGGGGCCTTTAACTATGGCTACACCTTC. The full variable domain, in which reference TRBV14 and TRBJ1-2 provide the parts outside the CDR3, is EAGVTQFPSHSVIEKGQTVTLRCDPISGHDNLYWYRRVMGKEIKFLLHFVKESKQDESGMPNNRFLAERTGGTYSTLKVQPAELEDSGVYFCASSQAGAFNYGYTFGSGTRLTVV.

This chain connects TRBV28 to TRBJ2-7, with 9 nucleotides matching TRBD1. There are 13 residues in the CDR3. Germline CDR1 is MDHEN and CDR2 is SYDVKM. J lost 4 bases, V lost 3 bases, and 1 base had no gene match. CDR3 nucleotide sequence: TGTGCCAGCAGTTTCGGGACAGGGTACGAGCAGTACTTC. This encodes CASSFGTGYEQYF. Full variable domain (outside the CDR3, taken from reference TRBV28 and TRBJ2-7): DVKVTQSSRYLVKRTGEKVFLECVQDMDHENMFWYRQDPGLGLRLIYFSYDVKMKEKGDIPEGYSVSREKKERFSLILESASTNQTSMYLCASSFGTGYEQYFGPGTRLTVT.

The chain uses TRBV15 and TRBJ1-3, with no clear D. CDR1 LNHNV and CDR2 YYDKDF come from the germline V gene (reference sequence). The germline V and J ends were trimmed by 0 bases and 0 bases, with 6 bases remaining between them. This CDR3 has 15 amino acids. The CDR3 nucleotides read TGTGCCACCAGCAGAGATTTGAGCTCTGGAAACACCATATATTTT. As protein: CATSRDLSSGNTIYF.

This chain joins TRBV24-1 and TRBJ2-1; 13 bases match TRBD2. Looked up from germline, CDR1 is KGHDR and CDR2 is SFDVKD. The V gene end was trimmed by 9 bases and the J gene end by 8 bases; junction bases not matched to a gene: 12. The CDR3 sequence is 16 residues long. The CDR3: CATENPGTSGTHEQFF. The CDR3 coding sequence is TGTGCCACCGAGAACCCCGGGACTAGCGGGACCCATGAGCAGTTCTTC.

Worth noting for this clone: Relative to the germline gene, one junction end is altered; a read error may explain this. The chain links TRBV7-7 to TRBJ1-1; unclear D gene. CDR3 length equals 13 residues. Germline lookup yields CDR1 SSHAT and CDR2 FNYEAQ (reference sequence). This CDR3 is CASSSDPGAEAFF. CDR3 DNA sequence: TGTGCTAGCAGCTCCGACCCAGGCGCTGAAGCTTTCTTT.

The chain recombines TRBV24-1 with TRBJ1-2; 9 bases match TRBD1. The CDR3 is 14 residues long. Germline values: CDR1 KGHDR, CDR2 SFDVKD. Unmatched junction bases numbered 5, after V lost 2 bases and J lost 8 bases. For the CDR3, the DNA is TGTGCCACCAGTGATTCCGGGACAGGGATGGGCTACACCTTC. This codes for CATSDSGTGMGYTF.

This chain links TRBV6-5 with TRBJ2-3; 8 bases agree with TRBD2. The CDR3 spans 15 residues. Germline CDR1 and CDR2: MNHEY and SVGAGI. The trim removed 6 bases at V and 8 bases at J, leaving 13 bases unmatched. The CDR3 here is CASSGLAGSSSTQYF. As DNA, the CDR3 is TGTGCCAGCAGCGGGCTAGCGGGTAGTTCTTCTACGCAGTATTTT.

The rearrangement joins TRBV6-5 to TRBJ1-4; D is unclear. Trimming removed 10 bases from V and 7 bases from J, with 19 bases in between. Looked up from germline, CDR1 is MNHEY and CDR2 is SVGAGI. There are 14 residues in the CDR3. CDR3 region: CATSTGRVGEKLFF. CDR3 DNA: TGTGCCACGAGTACGGGGAGGGTAGGTGAAAAACTGTTTTTT.

This clone has a handful of counts. The chain is built from TRBV4-3 and TRBJ1-2; 7 nucleotides agree with TRBD1. With V trimmed by 0 bases and J by 2 bases, 6 bases remained unmatched. CDR1 and CDR2 from the germline V gene are LGHNA and YSLEER. The CDR3 is made up of 16 amino acids. The CDR3 DNA is TGCGCCAGCAGCCAAGACCCACAGGGGCTCAACTATGGCTACACCTTC. Its protein is CASSQDPQGLNYGYTF.

This clone turned up a few times. The J gene is TRBJ1-2, the V gene TRBV19; D is undetermined. The length of the CDR3 is 14 residues. The germline V gene has CDR1 LNHDA and CDR2 SQIVND (reference sequence). Trimming cost V 3 bases and J 0 bases, with 8 bases left between them. The CDR3 is CASSIGRSNYGYTF. In nucleotides, the CDR3 is TGTGCCAGTAGTATCGGTCGCTCTAACTATGGCTACACCTTC.

The chain couples TRBV7-3 to TRBJ1-2; D is undetermined. The germline V gene encodes CDR1 SGHTA and CDR2 FQGTGA. V was clipped by 3 bases and J by 5 bases, with 16 bases between them. The CDR3 contains 15 residues. CDR3 sequence: CASSFEGMGYYGYTF. The DNA for the CDR3 is TGTGCCAGCAGCTTCGAGGGCATGGGTTATTATGGCTACACCTTC.

The chain couples TRBV6-5 to TRBJ2-2; 8 bases align to TRBD2. The CDR3 has 13 amino acids. Looked up from germline, CDR1 is MNHEY and CDR2 is SVGAGI. The J segment lost 7 bases and the V segment lost 6 bases, leaving 4 bases of the junction unmatched. This chain's CDR3 is CASRRGGGGELFF. The CDR3 bases are TGTGCCAGCAGACGGGGGGGCGGCGGGGAGCTGTTTTTT.

The chain employs TRBV12-3 or TRBV12-4 and TRBJ2-1, with a weak D call TRBD1 (6 bases). This CDR3 has 11 residues. V was shortened by 6 bases and J by 8 bases, with 8 bases between the two germline ends. The CDR3 here is CASRNRDEQFF. In nucleotides, the CDR3 is TGTGCCAGCAGAAACAGGGATGAGCAGTTCTTC.

V gene TRBV7-9 combines with J gene TRBJ1-5; TRBD1 matches at 11 bases. The germline gives CDR1 SEHNR, CDR2 FQNEAQ (reference sequence). This CDR3 is 14 amino acids long. V lost 5 bases, J lost 8 bases, and 5 bases stayed unmatched. CDR3 loop: CASSRTGGREPQHF. The CDR3 nucleotides are TGTGCCAGCAGCCGGACAGGGGGCAGGGAGCCCCAGCATTTT.

The CDR3 loop reads CASSLRGNDYGYTF. CDR3 bases: TGTGCCAGCAGCTTGCGGGGGAATGACTATGGCTACACCTTC. The chain combines TRBV7-9 with TRBJ1-2, with TRBD1 as a possible D gene (5 bases). CDR3 length: 14 amino acids. Germline lookup yields CDR1 SEHNR and CDR2 FQNEAQ (reference sequence). With 3 bases removed from V and 3 bases from J, the gap between germline ends came to 11 bases.

This clone showed up just a few times. J is TRBJ1-1 and V is TRBV6-5, with 7 positions matching TRBD1. Trimming cost V 10 bases and J 4 bases; bases outside gene matches: 12. This CDR3 region has 14 residues. Germline values: CDR1 MNHEY, CDR2 SVGAGI. The CDR3 nucleotides are TGTGCCACCTCGCAGTACGACAGGGCCACTGAAGCTTTCTTT. This codes for CATSQYDRATEAFF.

J is TRBJ1-2 and V is TRBV19; maybe TRBD1 (5 bases). The CDR3 consists of 14 residues. CDR1 and CDR2 (germline): LNHDA, SQIVND (reference sequence). Trimming took 6 bases from V and 6 from J, leaving 17 bases between them. CDR3 residues: CASRAGTGFDGYTF. For the CDR3, the DNA is TGTGCCAGTAGGGCCGGAACAGGTTTCGATGGCTACACCTTC.